This TCR beta chain stems from a study of blood T cells in healthy people across ages. Study information: Per every two T cells, about one barcoded beta molecule was captured by template switching. The study's findings and limits: Older age coincided with a roughly linear decline in TCR beta diversity per million T cells.

Samples each yielded at least 5.5 micrograms of total RNA. Primers used in a second PCR of about 6 to 12 cycles were a sample-barcoded 5' primer and a J-beta primer mix. TCRdb reprocessed the 5' RACE reads via MiXCR and lists one record per CDR3 protein. The repertoire has 2 million or so distinct CDR3 sequences, roughly 52% of them found once; the top ten carry approximately 2.1%. This clonotype was seen more than once but under ten times. Its antigen remains unknown. J lost 8 bases, V lost 6 bases, and 7 bases had no gene match. This CDR3 comprises 12 residues. In germline, CDR1 is DFQATT, CDR2 SNEGSKA (reference sequence).

This TCR was recovered from a woman aged 40 to 55 in good health. Material for sequencing was blood. The genes are TRBV20-1 and TRBJ2-1; TRBD2 aligns across 7 bases. The CDR3 region is CSAEWGRDEQFF. The CDR3 DNA reads as TGCAGTGCCGAGTGGGGGAGGGATGAGCAGTTCTTC.